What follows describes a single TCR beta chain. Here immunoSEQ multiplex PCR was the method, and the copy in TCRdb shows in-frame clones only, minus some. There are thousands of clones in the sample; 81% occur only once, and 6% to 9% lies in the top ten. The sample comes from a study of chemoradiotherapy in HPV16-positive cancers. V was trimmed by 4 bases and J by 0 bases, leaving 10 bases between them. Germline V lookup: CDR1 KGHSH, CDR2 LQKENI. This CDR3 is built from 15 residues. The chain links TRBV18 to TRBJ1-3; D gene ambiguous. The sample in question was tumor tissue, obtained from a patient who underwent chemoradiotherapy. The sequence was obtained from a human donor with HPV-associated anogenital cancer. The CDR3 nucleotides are TGTGCCAGCTCACTGGCCAAGAGCTCTGGAAACACCATATATTTT. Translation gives CASSLAKSSGNTIYF.